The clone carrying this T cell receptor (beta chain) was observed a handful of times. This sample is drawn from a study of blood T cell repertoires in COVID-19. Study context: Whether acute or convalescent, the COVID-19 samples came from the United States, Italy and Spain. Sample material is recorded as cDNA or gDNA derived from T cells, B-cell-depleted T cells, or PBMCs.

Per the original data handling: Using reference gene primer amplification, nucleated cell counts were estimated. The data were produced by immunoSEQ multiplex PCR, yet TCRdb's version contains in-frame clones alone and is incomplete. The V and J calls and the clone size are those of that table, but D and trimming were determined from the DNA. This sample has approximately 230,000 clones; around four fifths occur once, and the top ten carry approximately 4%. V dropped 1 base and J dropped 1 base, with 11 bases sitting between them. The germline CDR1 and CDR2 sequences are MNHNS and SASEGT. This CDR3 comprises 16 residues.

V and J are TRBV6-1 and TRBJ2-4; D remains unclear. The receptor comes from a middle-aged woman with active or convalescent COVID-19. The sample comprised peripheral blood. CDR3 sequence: CASSEGQTLAKNIQYF. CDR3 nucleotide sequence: TGTGCCAGCAGTGAAGGGCAAACCTTGGCCAAAAACATTCAGTACTTC.